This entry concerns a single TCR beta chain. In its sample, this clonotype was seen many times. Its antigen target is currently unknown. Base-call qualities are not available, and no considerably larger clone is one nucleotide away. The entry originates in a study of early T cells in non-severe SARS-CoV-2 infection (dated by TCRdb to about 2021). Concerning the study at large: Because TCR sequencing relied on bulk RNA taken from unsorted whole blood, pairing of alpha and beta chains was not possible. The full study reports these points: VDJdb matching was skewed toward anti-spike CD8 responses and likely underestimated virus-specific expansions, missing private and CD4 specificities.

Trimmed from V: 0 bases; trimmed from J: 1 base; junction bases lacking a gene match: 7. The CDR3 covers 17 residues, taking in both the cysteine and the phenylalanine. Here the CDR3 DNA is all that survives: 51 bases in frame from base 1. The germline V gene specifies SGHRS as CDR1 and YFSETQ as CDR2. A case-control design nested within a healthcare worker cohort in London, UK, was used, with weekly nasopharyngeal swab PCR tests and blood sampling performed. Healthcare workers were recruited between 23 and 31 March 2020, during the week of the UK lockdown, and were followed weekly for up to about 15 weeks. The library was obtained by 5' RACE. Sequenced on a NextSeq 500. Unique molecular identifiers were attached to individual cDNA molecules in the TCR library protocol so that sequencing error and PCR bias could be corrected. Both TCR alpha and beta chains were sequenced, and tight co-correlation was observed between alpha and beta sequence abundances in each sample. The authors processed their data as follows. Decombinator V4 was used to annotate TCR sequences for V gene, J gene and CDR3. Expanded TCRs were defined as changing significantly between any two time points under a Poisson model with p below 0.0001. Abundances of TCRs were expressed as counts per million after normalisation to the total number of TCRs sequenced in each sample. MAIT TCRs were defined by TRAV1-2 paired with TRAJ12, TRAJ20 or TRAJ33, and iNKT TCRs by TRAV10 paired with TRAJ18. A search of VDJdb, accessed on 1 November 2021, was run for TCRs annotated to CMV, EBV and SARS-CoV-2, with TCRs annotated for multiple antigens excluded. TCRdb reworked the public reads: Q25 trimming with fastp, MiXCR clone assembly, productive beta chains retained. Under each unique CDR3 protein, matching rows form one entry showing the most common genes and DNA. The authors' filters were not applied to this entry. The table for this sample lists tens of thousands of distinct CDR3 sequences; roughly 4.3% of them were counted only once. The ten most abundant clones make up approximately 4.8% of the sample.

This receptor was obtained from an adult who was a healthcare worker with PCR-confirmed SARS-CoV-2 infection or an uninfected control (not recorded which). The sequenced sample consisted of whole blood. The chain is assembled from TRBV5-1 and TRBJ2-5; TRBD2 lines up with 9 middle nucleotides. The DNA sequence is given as TGCGCCAGCAGCTTGGGGGTAGCGGGGGCCACCCAAGAGACCCAGTACTTC. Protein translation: CASSLGVAGATQETQYF.